This T cell receptor beta chain appears in the sequencing data of a study of T-cell reconstitution after alpha-beta-depleted transplantation in children. Unique molecular identifiers tagged the TCRbeta library. One entry per CDR3 protein results from TCRdb running MiXCR on the PCR reads. The repertoire has nearly 400,000 distinct CDR3 sequences, roughly 20% of them found once; the top ten carry over 3.5%. CDR3 size: 17 residues. The V and J ends lost 3 bases and 2 bases, in that order; junction bases with no gene match: 6. In germline, CDR1 is MGHRA, CDR2 YSYEKL. V is TRBV4-1 and J is TRBJ2-1, with 11 positions matching TRBD2. Sequences were derived from PBMCs from the stem cell graft donor, sampled from the stem cell graft. This receptor was obtained from a human donor who donated a stem cell graft to a child with acute myeloid leukemia. CDR3 coding DNA: TGCGCCAGCAGCCAGGATCAACTAGCGGGAGCCTACAATGAGCAGTTCTTC. This translates into CASSQDQLAGAYNEQFF.